Listed here are 25 T cell receptor beta chains from one sample, sequenced in a study of shared clonotypes between healthy human individuals (dated by TCRdb to about 2020). The library relied on the immunoSEQ multiplex PCR assay. What TCRdb holds here is the immuneACCESS table cut down to in-frame rearrangements. Part of the clones is not present; checked against another copy, under half of the missing clones reflect an unresolved V gene, and the others are unexplained. The sample table shows 2 million to 2.5 million clones, and 85% to 95% are seen once. Clones ranked in the top ten supply under 2% of the sample. For the CD8 naive samples, CD45RO-negative cells were positively selected for CCR7, yielding a CD45RA+CCR7+ population from which TemRA cells were excluded. Sequences were obtained from naive CD8+ T cells from PBMCs. In light of the paper, this sample's cell subset or site label describes: CD45RA+CCR7+. These receptors came from a man younger than 35 in good health. Some clones in this sample may be carry-over from other donors' samples.

The chain is built from TRBV5-4 and TRBJ2-5, with 7 bases fitting TRBD1. Losses at the gene ends were 5 bases for V and 4 bases for J; bases not matched to a gene: 11. Germline V CDR1 and CDR2: SGHNT, YYREEE (reference sequence). The CDR3 spans 15 residues. CDR3 DNA: TGTGCCAGCAGAACGAACAGGGGCGGAGGAGAGACCCAGTACTTC. As protein: CASRTNRGGGETQYF.

This clone is a singleton in its sample. J is TRBJ1-1 and V is TRBV11-2, with 12 bases fitting TRBD1. The germline V gene has CDR1 SGHAT and CDR2 FQNNGV. The CDR3 spans 17 residues. V lost 5 bases, J lost 3 bases, and 10 bases stayed unmatched. This CDR3 is CASSPGTGGEDDTEAFF. The CDR3 DNA is TGTGCCAGCAGCCCCGGGACAGGGGGCGAGGATGACACTGAAGCTTTCTTT.

This sequence joins TRBV7-9 and TRBJ2-1, with D hard to call. This CDR3 has 12 amino acids. The V gene's germline CDR1 is SEHNR and CDR2 FQNEAQ (reference sequence). V was pared by 2 bases and J by 7 bases, with 6 bases between. The CDR3 loop reads CASSLKRNEQFF. In nucleotides, the CDR3 is TGTGCCAGCAGCTTAAAGAGGAATGAGCAGTTCTTC.

The rearrangement joins TRBV2 to TRBJ2-7; 13 positions match TRBD2. The CDR3 has 17 amino acids. Germline assignment: CDR1 SNHLY and CDR2 FYNNEI. After removal of 2 bases from V and 2 bases from J, the junction contained 6 bases not matched to a gene. In DNA, the CDR3 is TGTGCCAGCAGTGAATTGTCCGGGACTAGCGGGACCTACGAGCAGTACTTC. As protein: CASSELSGTSGTYEQYF.

This chain uses TRBV6-5 with TRBJ1-1; D gene ambiguous. Trimming pared 6 bases from V and 4 bases from J, leaving 18 bases between. This CDR3 has 15 amino acids. Germline CDR1 is MNHEY and CDR2 is SVGAGI. This CDR3 is CASSYERAGVTEAFF. CDR3 bases: TGTGCCAGCAGCTATGAGAGGGCTGGGGTCACTGAAGCTTTCTTT.

Remarks on this clone: The junction differs from germline at one of its ends, possibly a read error. The chain couples TRBV27 to TRBJ1-5; no clear D. CDR1 is MNHEY, CDR2 SMNVEV, per germline (reference sequence). The length of the CDR3 is 14 residues. The CDR3 DNA follows: TGTGCCAGCACACCAGGAGGTAGCCATCAGCCCCAGCATTTT. Its protein is CASTPGGSHQPQHF.

The chain employs TRBV4-1 and TRBJ1-2; D is undetermined. Trimming cost V 0 bases and J 0 bases, with 11 bases left between them. Germline assignment: CDR1 MGHRA and CDR2 YSYEKL. The CDR3 is 16 amino acids. This CDR3 is CASSQDFGRTNYGYTF. DNA for the CDR3: TGCGCCAGCAGCCAAGATTTCGGCAGGACTAACTATGGCTACACCTTC.

The gene calls are TRBV27 and TRBJ2-1, with 9 bases matching TRBD1. Germline V gene data show CDR1 as MNHEY and CDR2 as SMNVEV (reference sequence). The V and J ends lost 3 bases and 8 bases, in that order; junction bases with no gene match: 11. The CDR3 runs 16 residues. This CDR3 reads CASSLVPRTGVDEQFF. CDR3 nucleotide sequence: TGTGCCAGCAGTTTGGTCCCTCGGACAGGGGTCGATGAGCAGTTCTTC.

The CDR3 loop reads CASMGLYQRDEQFF. Here the CDR3 DNA reads TGTGCCAGCATGGGGCTCTATCAGAGGGATGAGCAGTTCTTC. The J gene is TRBJ2-1, the V gene TRBV27; D possibly uses TRBD1 or TRBD2 (5 bases each). Trimming cost V 7 bases and J 8 bases, with 18 bases left between them. The CDR3 runs 14 residues. Germline V CDR1 and CDR2: MNHEY, SMNVEV (reference sequence).

A note on this clone: This sample also contains other DNA sequences that code for the same CDR3. V usage is TRBV9 and J usage is TRBJ1-3; perhaps TRBD1 as D (5 bases). Germline V gives CDR1 SGDLS, CDR2 YYNGEE. The V end lost 8 bases, the J end lost 3 bases, and 9 bases lay between the germline ends. This CDR3 is built from 12 residues. CDR3 nucleotide sequence: TGTGCCAGTCGGGGGGATGGAAACACCATATATTTT. This codes for CASRGDGNTIYF.

This chain links TRBV13 with TRBJ1-6, with D perhaps TRBD1 (6 bases). This CDR3 comprises 14 residues. Germline V gene lookup returns CDR1 PRHDT and CDR2 FYEKMQ (reference sequence). The V gene lost 3 bases and the J gene lost 11 bases, with 14 bases spanning the gap. CDR3 sequence (DNA): TGTGCCAGCAGCTTCGGGGGGCTTTACGCACCCCTCCACTTT. Amino acid sequence: CASSFGGLYAPLHF. Full variable domain (missing parts from reference TRBV13 and TRBJ1-6): AAGVIQSPRHLIKEKRETATLKCYPIPRHDTVYWYQQGPGQDPQFLISFYEKMQSDKGSIPDRFSAQQFSDYHSELNMSSLELGDSALYFCASSFGGLYAPLHFGNGTRLTVT.

The CDR3 protein is CASSYSSSGAYEQYF. In nucleotides, the CDR3 is TGTGCCAGCAGTTACTCCTCTAGCGGGGCCTACGAGCAGTACTTC. The chain combines TRBV6-6 with TRBJ2-7; 9 bases fit TRBD2. The CDR3 is 15 residues long. Trimming cost V 0 bases and J 2 bases; bases outside gene matches: 2. CDR1 is MNHNY, CDR2 SVGAGI, per germline (reference sequence).

V is TRBV6-1 and J is TRBJ1-5; D is undetermined. The germline V gene encodes CDR1 MNHNS and CDR2 SASEGT. The CDR3 has 16 amino acids. V was trimmed by 3 bases and J by 5 bases, leaving 17 bases between them. The CDR3 bases are TGTGCCAGCAGTGAGGGAAGGCGTACAACCGATCAGCCCCAGCATTTT. Encoded protein: CASSEGRRTTDQPQHF.

The V and J genes are TRBV21-1 and TRBJ1-5. TRBV21-1 is listed as a pseudogene. This CDR3 region has 16 residues. The CDR3 loop reads CASSKEGQHSNQPQHF. The CDR3 bases are TGTGCCAGCAGCAAAGAAGGGCAGCATAGCAATCAGCCCCAGCATTTT.

V and J are TRBV7-3 and TRBJ2-7, with D uncertain. This CDR3 has 14 amino acids. Trimming stripped 3 bases from V and 2 bases from J, with 11 bases between. The germline V gene has CDR1 SGHTA and CDR2 FQGTGA. CDR3 sequence reads: CASSFLGLPYEQYF. CDR3 DNA: TGTGCCAGCAGCTTTCTGGGGTTACCCTACGAGCAGTACTTC.

The V and J genes are TRBV7-8 and TRBJ2-2; D is undetermined. The CDR3 sequence is 15 residues long. The germline gives CDR1 SGHVS, CDR2 FQNEAQ. V lost 5 bases to trimming and J lost 0 bases, with 10 bases between them. As DNA, the CDR3 is TGTGCCAGCAGCGCGTTAGGGACGAACACCGGGGAGCTGTTTTTT. This gives the protein CASSALGTNTGELFF.

This clone came up a few times. V gene TRBV28 combines with J gene TRBJ1-3; possibly TRBD1 for D (6 bases). This CDR3 has 16 amino acids. Trimming took 3 bases from V and 0 from J, leaving 12 bases between them. Germline V gene sequence: CDR1 MDHEN, CDR2 SYDVKM. In DNA, the CDR3 is TGTGCCAGCAGTTTGGTGGGGGCCTACTCTGGAAACACCATATATTTT. Encoded protein: CASSLVGAYSGNTIYF. The full variable domain, its missing parts supplied by reference TRBV28 and TRBJ1-3, is DVKVTQSSRYLVKRTGEKVFLECVQDMDHENMFWYRQDPGLGLRLIYFSYDVKMKEKGDIPEGYSVSREKKERFSLILESASTNQTSMYLCASSLVGAYSGNTIYFGEGSWLTVV.

The rearrangement links TRBV7-6 to TRBJ2-7; 12 bases fit TRBD2. CDR3 length equals 17 residues. Germline V gene data show CDR1 as SGHVS and CDR2 as FNYEAQ. The junction had 7 bases not matched to a gene; V was cut back by 4 bases and J by 0 bases. CDR3 in amino acids: CASSSRTSGVSSYEQYF. CDR3 DNA: TGTGCCAGCAGCTCGCGGACTAGCGGGGTGAGCTCCTACGAGCAGTACTTC.

DNA of the CDR3: TGTGCCAGCAGCTTAGGAGATAGCGCGGGAGCTAACACAGATACGCAGTATTTT. This translates into CASSLGDSAGANTDTQYF. V and J are TRBV7-9 and TRBJ2-3; 7 bases map to TRBD2. Trimming cost V 1 base and J 2 bases; bases outside gene matches: 12. CDR1 and CDR2 (germline): SEHNR, FQNEAQ (reference sequence). This CDR3 region has 18 residues.

The V gene is TRBV27, the J gene TRBJ2-1; 12 positions agree with TRBD2. V gave up 5 bases and J gave up 6 bases; unmatched junction bases: 5. The CDR3 contains 15 residues. The germline V gene has CDR1 MNHEY and CDR2 SMNVEV (reference sequence). CDR3: CASSETSGSPNEQFF. In nucleotides, the CDR3 is TGTGCCAGCAGTGAGACTAGCGGGAGCCCCAATGAGCAGTTCTTC.

This chain connects TRBV19 to TRBJ2-1; the match to TRBD1 covers 7 bases. The CDR3 length is 15 residues. Trimming removed 9 bases from V and 0 bases from J; junction bases left unmatched: 8. Germline-derived CDR1 and CDR2 are LNHDA and SQIVND (reference sequence). In DNA form, the CDR3 reads TGTGCCAGCGGGGACAGACAGAGCTCCTACAATGAGCAGTTCTTC. Protein product: CASGDRQSSYNEQFF.

This clone has only one observation. The sample contains more than one DNA sequence encoding this CDR3. This chain uses TRBV7-9 with TRBJ2-7; D gene uncertain. This CDR3 has 11 residues. CDR1 SEHNR and CDR2 FQNEAQ come from the germline V gene (reference sequence). Trimming took 3 bases from V and 5 from J, leaving 5 bases between them. The DNA for the CDR3 is TGTGCCAGCAGCTTTGGGGACGAGCAGTACTTC. It codes for CASSFGDEQYF.

The V gene is TRBV28, the J gene TRBJ1-1, with D possibly TRBD1 on 6 matching bases. CDR3 length: 16 amino acids. Looked up from germline, CDR1 is MDHEN and CDR2 is SYDVKM. Trimming cost V 4 bases and J 3 bases, with 18 bases left between them. CDR3 amino acids: CASSWYRAPLDTEAFF. The DNA of the CDR3 is TGTGCCAGCAGTTGGTACAGGGCCCCCTTGGACACTGAAGCTTTCTTT.

With respect to this clone: Other DNA sequences in this specimen translate into the identical CDR3. The gene calls are TRBV27 and TRBJ2-7; D uncertain. Germline assignment: CDR1 MNHEY and CDR2 SMNVEV (reference sequence). Trimming shortened V by 5 bases and J by 4 bases, and 9 bases separated the two germline ends. This CDR3 has 12 residues. CDR3 loop: CASSPSGYEQYF. As DNA, the CDR3 is TGTGCCAGCAGTCCCTCCGGGTACGAGCAGTACTTC.

The rearrangement joins TRBV4-3 to TRBJ2-7, with a weak D call TRBD2 (5 bases). Per the germline V gene, CDR1 is LGHNA and CDR2 is YSLEER. The CDR3 totals 14 residues. Trimming shortened V by 0 bases and J by 6 bases, and 12 bases separated the two germline ends. The CDR3 bases are TGCGCCAGCAGCCAAGACGGGGATGGCGGCGAGCAGTACTTC. The encoded protein is CASSQDGDGGEQYF.